This T cell receptor (beta chain) stems from a study of blood T cell repertoires in COVID-19. The germline gives CDR1 SGHTA, CDR2 FQGNSA. V was clipped by 4 bases and J by 2 bases; unmatched bases: 1. The CDR3 has 14 amino acids. This table comes from immunoSEQ multiplex PCR, and its TCRdb copy is limited to in-frame clones, with some not included. Of roughly 26,000 clones listed, roughly 70% were seen once; the top ten hold 7.3%. The TCR was taken from a man aged 55-75 years with active or convalescent COVID-19. The sample consisted of peripheral blood. This chain links TRBV7-2 with TRBJ2-1; 8 bases match TRBD2. DNA of the CDR3: TGTGCCAGCAGCTCGGGACTAGCCTACAATGAGCAGTTCTTC. It translates to CASSSGLAYNEQFF.